Given below is one T cell receptor (beta chain) in context. CDR3 length: 14 residues. CDR1 MGHDK and CDR2 SYGVNS come from the germline V gene. The ends were cut back, 1 base at V and 10 bases at J, with 11 bases in the middle. Patients had newly diagnosed, untreated stage II-IVA oral cavity squamous cell carcinoma. This record comes from a study of neoadjuvant anti-PD-1 for oral cavity cancer. Assay used: immunoSEQ multiplex PCR; TCRdb lists only in-frame clones, some missing. The sample comprises 30,000 to 40,000 clones, 85% to 90% of which are singletons, and 3.5% rests with the top ten. The material sequenced was PBMCs, taken before nivolumab (anti-PD-1) treatment. The V call is TRBV25-1, the J call TRBJ1-6, with TRBD1 as a possible D gene (5 bases). The sequence came from a person aged 35-79 years with oral cavity squamous cell carcinoma. The CDR3 DNA reads as TGTGCCAGCAGTGAATCTATCCAGGGATCACCCCTCCACTTT. This encodes CASSESIQGSPLHF. The full variable domain, with the rest looked up from reference TRBV25-1 and TRBJ1-6, is EADIYQTPRYLVIGTGKKITLECSQTMGHDKMYWYQQDPGMELHLIHYSYGVNSTEKGDLSSESTVSRIRTEHFPLTLESARPSHTSQYLCASSESIQGSPLHFGNGTRLTVT.